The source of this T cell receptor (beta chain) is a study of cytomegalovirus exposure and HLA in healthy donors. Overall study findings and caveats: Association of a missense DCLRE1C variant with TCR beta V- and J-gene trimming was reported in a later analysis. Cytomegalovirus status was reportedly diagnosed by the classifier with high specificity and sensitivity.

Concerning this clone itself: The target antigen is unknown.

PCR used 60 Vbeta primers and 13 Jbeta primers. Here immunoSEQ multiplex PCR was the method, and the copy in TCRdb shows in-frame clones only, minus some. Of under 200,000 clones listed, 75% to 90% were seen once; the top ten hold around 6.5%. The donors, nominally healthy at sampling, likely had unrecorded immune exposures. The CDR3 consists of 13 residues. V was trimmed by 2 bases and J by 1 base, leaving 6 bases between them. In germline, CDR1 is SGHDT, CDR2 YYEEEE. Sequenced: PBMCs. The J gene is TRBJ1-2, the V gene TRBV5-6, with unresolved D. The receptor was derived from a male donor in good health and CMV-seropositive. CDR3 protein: CASSFSSNYGYTF. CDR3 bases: TGTGCCAGCAGCTTTTCCAGTAACTATGGCTACACCTTC.